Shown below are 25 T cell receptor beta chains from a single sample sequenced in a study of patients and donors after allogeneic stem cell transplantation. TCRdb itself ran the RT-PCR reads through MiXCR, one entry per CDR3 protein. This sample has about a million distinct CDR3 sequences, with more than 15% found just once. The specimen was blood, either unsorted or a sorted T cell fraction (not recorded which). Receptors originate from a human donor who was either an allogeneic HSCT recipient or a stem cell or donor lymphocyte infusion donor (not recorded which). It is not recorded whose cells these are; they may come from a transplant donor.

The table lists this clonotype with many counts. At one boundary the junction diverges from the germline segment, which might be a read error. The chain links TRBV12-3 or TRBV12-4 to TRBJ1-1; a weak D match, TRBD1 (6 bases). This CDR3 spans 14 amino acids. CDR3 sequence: CASSLGQMNTEAFF. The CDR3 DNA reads TGTGCCAGCAGCTTAGGACAGATGAACACTGAAGCTTTCTTT.

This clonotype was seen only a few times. CDR3 nucleotides: TGCAGTGCTACACGACTAGCGGGGGGCACAGATACGCAGTATTTT. It translates to CSATRLAGGTDTQYF. This sequence joins TRBV20-1 and TRBJ2-3, with 12 bases that match TRBD2. V lost 4 bases to trimming and J lost 1 base; unmatched junction nucleotides: 3. This CDR3 contains 15 residues. In germline, CDR1 is DFQATT, CDR2 SNEGSKA (reference sequence).

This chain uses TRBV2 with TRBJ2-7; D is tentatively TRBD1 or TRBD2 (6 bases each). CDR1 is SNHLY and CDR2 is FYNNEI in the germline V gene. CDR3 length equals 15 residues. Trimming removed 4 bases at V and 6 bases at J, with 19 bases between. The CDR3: CASSAVRGGGVEQYF. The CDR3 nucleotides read TGTGCCAGCAGTGCCGTCAGGGGCGGAGGGGTCGAGCAGTACTTC.

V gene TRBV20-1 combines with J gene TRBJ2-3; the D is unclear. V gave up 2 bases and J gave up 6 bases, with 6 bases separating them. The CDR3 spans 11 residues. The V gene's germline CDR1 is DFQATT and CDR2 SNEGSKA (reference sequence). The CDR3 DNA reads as TGCAGTGCTAGAAGCCCGGATACGCAGTATTTT. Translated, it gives CSARSPDTQYF.

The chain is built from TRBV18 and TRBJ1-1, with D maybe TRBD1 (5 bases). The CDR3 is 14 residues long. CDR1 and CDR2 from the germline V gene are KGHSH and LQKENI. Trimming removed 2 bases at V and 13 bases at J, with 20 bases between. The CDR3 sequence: CASSPFPGPSPVFF. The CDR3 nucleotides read TGTGCCAGCTCACCATTCCCGGGACCCTCTCCCGTTTTCTTT.

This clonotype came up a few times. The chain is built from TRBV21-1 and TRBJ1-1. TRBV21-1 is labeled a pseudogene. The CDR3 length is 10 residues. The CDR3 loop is CASSKNPAFF. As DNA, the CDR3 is TGTGCCAGCAGCAAAAACCCGGCTTTCTTT.

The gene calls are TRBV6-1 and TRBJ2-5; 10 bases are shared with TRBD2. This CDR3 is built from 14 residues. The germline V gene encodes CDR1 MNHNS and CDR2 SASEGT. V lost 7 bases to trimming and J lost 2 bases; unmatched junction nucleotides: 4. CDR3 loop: CASKLAGGQETQYF. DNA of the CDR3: TGTGCCAGCAAATTAGCGGGGGGTCAAGAGACCCAGTACTTC.

The CDR3 reads CASSLQTPTYNSPLHF. CDR3 nucleotide sequence: TGTGCCAGCAGTTTACAGACCCCCACTTATAATTCACCCCTCCACTTT. J is TRBJ1-6 and V is TRBV12-3 or TRBV12-4; D remains unclear. CDR3 length: 16 residues. V was clipped by 2 bases and J by 4 bases, with 12 bases between them.

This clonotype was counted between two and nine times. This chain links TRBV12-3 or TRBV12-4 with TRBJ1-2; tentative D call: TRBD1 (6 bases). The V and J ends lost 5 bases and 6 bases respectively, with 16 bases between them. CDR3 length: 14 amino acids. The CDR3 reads CASSPGGGGDGYTF. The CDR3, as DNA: TGTGCCAGCAGTCCGGGCGGGGGCGGAGATGGCTACACCTTC.

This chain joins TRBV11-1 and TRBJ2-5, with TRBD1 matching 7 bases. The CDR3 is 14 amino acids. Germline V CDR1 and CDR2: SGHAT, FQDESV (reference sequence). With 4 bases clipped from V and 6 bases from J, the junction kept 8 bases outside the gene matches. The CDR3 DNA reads TGTGCCAGCAGCTCCGACAGGGCCGCCAAGACCCAGTACTTC. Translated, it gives CASSSDRAAKTQYF.

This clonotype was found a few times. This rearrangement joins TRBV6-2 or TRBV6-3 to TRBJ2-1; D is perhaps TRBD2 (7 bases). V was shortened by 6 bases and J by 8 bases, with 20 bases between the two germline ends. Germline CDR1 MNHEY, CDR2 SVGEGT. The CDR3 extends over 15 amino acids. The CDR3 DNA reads TGTGCCAGCAGCGCCCTGAGGGGGGGGGCCGATGAGCAGTTCTTC. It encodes CASSALRGGADEQFF.

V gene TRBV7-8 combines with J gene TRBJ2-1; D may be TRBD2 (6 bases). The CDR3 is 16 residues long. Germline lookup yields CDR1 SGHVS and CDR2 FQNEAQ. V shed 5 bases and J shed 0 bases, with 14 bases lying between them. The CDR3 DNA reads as TGTGCCAGCAGCGGCACGGGAGTCAGCTCCTACAATGAGCAGTTCTTC. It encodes CASSGTGVSSYNEQFF.

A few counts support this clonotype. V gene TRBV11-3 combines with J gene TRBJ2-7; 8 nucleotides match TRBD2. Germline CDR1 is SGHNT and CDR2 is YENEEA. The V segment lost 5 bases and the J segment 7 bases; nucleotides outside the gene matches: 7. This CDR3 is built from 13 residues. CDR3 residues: CASSRGGRREQYF. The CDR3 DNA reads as TGTGCCAGCAGCCGCGGGGGGCGAAGGGAGCAGTACTTC.

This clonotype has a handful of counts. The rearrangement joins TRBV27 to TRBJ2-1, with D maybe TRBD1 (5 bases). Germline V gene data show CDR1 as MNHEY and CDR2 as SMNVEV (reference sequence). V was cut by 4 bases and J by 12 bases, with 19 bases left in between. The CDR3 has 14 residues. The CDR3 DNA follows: TGTGCCAGCAGTTCCCCCCCTAACAGGACGGCGCAGTTCTTC. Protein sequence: CASSSPPNRTAQFF.

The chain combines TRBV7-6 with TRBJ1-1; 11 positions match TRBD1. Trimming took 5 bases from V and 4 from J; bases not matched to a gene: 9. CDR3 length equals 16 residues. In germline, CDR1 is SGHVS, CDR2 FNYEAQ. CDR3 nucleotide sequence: TGTGCCAGCAGCACCCGTCTCGGGACAGGGGGCACTGAAGCTTTCTTT. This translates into CASSTRLGTGGTEAFF.

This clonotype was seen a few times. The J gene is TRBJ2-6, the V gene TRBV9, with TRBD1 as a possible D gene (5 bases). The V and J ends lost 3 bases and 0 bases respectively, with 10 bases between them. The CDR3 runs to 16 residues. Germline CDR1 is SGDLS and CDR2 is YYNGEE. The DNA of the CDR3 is TGTGCCAGCAGCGCCGACAGAAGCTCTGGGGCCAACGTCCTGACTTTC. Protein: CASSADRSSGANVLTF.

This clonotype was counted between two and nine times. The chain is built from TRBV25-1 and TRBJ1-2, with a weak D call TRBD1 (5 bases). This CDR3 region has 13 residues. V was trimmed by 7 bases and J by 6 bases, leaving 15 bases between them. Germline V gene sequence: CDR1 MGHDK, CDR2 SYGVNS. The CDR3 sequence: CASTPGGSDGYTF. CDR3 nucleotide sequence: TGTGCCAGCACTCCCGGGGGGTCCGATGGCTACACCTTC.

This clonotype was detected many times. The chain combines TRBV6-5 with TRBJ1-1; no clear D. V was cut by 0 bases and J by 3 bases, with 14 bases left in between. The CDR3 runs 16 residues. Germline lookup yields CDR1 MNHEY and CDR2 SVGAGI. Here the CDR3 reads CASSYSSGSRHTEAFF. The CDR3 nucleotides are TGTGCCAGCAGTTACTCTTCCGGGTCTCGACACACTGAAGCTTTCTTT.

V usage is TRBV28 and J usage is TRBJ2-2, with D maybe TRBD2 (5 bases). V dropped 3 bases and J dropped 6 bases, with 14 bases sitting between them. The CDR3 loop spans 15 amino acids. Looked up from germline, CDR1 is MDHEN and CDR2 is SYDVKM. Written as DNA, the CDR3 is TGTGCCAGCAGTTTTCCAGCTAAGGGAGCCGGGGAGCTGTTTTTT. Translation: CASSFPAKGAGELFF.

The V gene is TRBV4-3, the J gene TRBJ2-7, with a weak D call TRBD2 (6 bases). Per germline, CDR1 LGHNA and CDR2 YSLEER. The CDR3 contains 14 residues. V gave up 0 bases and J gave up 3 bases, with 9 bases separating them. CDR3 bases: TGCGCCAGCAGCCAAGATATCGGGGGCTACGAGCAGTACTTC. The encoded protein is CASSQDIGGYEQYF.

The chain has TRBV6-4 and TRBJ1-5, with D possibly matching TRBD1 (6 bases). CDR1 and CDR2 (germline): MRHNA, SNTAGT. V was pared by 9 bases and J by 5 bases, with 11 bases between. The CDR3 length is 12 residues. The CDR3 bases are TGTGCCAGGAGGAGGGGGTATCAGCCCCAGCATTTT. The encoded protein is CARRRGYQPQHF.

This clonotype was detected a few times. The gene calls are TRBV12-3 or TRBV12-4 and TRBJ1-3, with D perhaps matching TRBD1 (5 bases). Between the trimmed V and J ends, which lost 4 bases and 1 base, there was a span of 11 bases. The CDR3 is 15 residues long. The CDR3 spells CASSYSRVSGNTIYF. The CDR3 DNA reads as TGTGCCAGCAGTTACTCCAGGGTTTCTGGAAACACCATATATTTT.

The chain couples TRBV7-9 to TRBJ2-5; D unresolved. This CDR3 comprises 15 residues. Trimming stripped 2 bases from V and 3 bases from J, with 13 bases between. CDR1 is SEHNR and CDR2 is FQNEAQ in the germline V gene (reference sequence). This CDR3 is CASSLILNTKETQYF. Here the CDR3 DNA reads TGTGCCAGCAGCTTAATCCTAAACACTAAAGAGACCCAGTACTTC.

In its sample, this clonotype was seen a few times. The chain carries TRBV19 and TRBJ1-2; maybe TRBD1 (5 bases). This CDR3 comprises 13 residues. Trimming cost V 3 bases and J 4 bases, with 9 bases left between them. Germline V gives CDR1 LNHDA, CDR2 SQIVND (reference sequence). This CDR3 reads CASSMQGSYGYTF. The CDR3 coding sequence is TGTGCCAGTAGTATGCAGGGTAGCTATGGCTACACCTTC.

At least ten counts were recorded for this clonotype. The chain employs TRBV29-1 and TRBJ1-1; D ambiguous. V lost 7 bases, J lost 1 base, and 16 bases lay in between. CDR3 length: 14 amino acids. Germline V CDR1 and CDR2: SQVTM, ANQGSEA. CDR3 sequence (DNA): TGCAGCGCTGCGGACGGACTTAAGAACACTGAAGCTTTCTTT. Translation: CSAADGLKNTEAFF.